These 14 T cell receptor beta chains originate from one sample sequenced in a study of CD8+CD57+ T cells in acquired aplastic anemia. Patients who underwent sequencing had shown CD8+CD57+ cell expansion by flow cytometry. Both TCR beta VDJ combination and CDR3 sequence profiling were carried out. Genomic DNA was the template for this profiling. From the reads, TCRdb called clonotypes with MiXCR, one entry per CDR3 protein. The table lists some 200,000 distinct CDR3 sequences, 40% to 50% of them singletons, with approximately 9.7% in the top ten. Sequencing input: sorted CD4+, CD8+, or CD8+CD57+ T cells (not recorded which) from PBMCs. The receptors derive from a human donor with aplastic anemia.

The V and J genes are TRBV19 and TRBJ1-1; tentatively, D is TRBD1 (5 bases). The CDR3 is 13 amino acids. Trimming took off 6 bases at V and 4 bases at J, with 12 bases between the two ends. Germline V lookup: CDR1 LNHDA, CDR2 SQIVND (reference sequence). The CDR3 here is CASSLSGSTEAFF. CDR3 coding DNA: TGTGCCAGTAGCCTCTCAGGGAGCACTGAAGCTTTCTTT. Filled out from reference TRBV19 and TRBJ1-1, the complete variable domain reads DGGITQSPKYLFRKEGQNVTLSCEQNLNHDAMYWYRQDPGQGLRLIYYSQIVNDFQKGDIAEGYSVSREKKESFPLTVTSAQKNPTAFYLCASSLSGSTEAFFGQGTRLTVV.

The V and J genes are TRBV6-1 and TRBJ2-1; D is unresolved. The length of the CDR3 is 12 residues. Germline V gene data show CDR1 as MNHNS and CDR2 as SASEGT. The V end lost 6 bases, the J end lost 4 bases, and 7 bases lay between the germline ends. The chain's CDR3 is CASRAYYNEQFF. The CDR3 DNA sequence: TGTGCCAGCAGGGCGTATTACAATGAGCAGTTCTTC.

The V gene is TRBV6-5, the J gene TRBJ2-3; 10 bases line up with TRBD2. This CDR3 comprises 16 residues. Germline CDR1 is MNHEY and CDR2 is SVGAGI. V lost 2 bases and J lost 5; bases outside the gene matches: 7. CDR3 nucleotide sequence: TGTGCCAGCAGTTACGCGCTAGCGGGGGTTAAAGATACGCAGTATTTT. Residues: CASSYALAGVKDTQYF.

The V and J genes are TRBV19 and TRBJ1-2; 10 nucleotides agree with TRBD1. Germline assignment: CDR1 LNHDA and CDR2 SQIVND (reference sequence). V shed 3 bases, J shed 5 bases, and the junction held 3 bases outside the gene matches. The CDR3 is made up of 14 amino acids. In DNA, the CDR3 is TGTGCCAGTAGTATGGGGACAGGGGCGTATGGCTACACCTTC. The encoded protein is CASSMGTGAYGYTF.

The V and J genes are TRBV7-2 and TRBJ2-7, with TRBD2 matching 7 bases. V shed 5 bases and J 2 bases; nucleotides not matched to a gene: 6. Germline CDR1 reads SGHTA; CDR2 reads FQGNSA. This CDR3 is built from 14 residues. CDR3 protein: CASSRETSTYEQYF. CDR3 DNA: TGTGCCAGCAGCCGAGAGACTAGCACCTACGAGCAGTACTTC.

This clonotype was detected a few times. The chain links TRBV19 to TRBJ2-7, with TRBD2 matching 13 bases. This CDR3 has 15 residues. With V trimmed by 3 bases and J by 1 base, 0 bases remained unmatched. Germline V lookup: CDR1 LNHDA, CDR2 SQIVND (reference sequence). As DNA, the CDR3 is TGTGCCAGTAGTATGGGACTAGCGGGATCCTACGAGCAGTACTTC. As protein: CASSMGLAGSYEQYF.

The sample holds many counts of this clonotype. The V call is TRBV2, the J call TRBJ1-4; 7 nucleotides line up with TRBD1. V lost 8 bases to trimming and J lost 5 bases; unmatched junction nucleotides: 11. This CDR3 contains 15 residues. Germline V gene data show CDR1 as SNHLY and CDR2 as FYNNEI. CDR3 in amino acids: CASGQTGQPNEKLFF. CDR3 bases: TGTGCCAGCGGACAGACGGGACAGCCAAATGAAAAACTGTTTTTT.

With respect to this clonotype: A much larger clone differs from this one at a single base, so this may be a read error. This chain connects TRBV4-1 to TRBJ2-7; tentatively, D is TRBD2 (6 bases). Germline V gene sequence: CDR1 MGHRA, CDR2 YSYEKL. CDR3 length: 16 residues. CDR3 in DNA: TGCGCCAACAGCCAAGTTCTGGGGCGGGACTCCTACGAGCAGTACTTC. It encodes CANSQVLGRDSYEQYF.

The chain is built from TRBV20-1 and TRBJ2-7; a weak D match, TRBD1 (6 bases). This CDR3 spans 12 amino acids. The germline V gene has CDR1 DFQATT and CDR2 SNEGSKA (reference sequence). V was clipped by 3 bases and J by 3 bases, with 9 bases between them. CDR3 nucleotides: TGCAGTGCTAGCACAGGGTTCTACGAGCAGTACTTC. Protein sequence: CSASTGFYEQYF.

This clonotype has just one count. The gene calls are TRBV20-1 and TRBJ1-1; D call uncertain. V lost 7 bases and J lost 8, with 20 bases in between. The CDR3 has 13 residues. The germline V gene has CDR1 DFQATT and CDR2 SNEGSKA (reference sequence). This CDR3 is CSGQDTAGTEAFF. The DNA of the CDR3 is TGCAGTGGACAAGACACGGCAGGCACCGAAGCTTTCTTT.

The CDR3 region is CATSGDGMGGNTEAFF. The CDR3, as DNA: TGTGCCACCAGTGGTGATGGTATGGGTGGAAACACTGAAGCTTTCTTT. V is TRBV24-1 and J is TRBJ1-1; D not certain. The CDR3 extends over 16 amino acids. Germline V lookup: CDR1 KGHDR, CDR2 SFDVKD. Between the trimmed V and J ends, which lost 5 bases and 2 bases, there was a span of 17 bases.

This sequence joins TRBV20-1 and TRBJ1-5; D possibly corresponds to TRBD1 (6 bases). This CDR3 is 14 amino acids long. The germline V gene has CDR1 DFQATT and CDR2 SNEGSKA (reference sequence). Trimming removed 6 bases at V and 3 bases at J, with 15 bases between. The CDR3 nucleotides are TGCAGTGCCAAGAAGGGGGGGTACAATCAGCCCCAGCATTTT. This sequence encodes CSAKKGGYNQPQHF.

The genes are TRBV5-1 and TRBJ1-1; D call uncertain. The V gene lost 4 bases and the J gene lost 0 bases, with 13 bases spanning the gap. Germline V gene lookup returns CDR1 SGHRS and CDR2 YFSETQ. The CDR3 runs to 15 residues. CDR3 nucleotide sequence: TGCGCCAGCAGCCTTGGAATGGTCATGAACACTGAAGCTTTCTTT. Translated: CASSLGMVMNTEAFF.

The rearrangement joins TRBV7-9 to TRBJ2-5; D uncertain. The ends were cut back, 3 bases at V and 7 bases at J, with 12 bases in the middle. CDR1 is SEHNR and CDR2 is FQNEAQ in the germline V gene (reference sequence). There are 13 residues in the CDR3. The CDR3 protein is CASSLNSAGTQYF. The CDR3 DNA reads TGTGCCAGCAGCTTGAATAGTGCTGGGACCCAGTACTTC.